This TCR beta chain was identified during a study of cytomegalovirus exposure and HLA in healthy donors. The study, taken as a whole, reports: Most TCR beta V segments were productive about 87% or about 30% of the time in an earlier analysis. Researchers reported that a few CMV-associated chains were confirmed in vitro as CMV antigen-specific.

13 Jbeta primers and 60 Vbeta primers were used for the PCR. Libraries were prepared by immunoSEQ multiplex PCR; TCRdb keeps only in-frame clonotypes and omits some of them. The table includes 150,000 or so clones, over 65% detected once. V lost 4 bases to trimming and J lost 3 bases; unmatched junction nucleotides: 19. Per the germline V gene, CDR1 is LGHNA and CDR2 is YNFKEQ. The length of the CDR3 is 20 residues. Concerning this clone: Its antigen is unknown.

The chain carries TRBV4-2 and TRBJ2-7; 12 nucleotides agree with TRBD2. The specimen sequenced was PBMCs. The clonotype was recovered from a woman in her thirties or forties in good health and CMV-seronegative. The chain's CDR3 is CASSPLAEVGLAGGSYEQYF. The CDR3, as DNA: TGTGCCAGCAGCCCTCTAGCGGAGGTGGGGCTAGCGGGAGGGAGCTACGAGCAGTACTTC.